Sequencing of this TCR beta chain was carried out in a study of T cells after yellow fever vaccination. Study in general: Each low-cell-number fraction was prepared by means of SMART-Seq v4 Ultra Low Input.

Study-level results: Post-booster repertoires contained most primary-vaccination clones again (roughly 96% CD4, around 88% CD8).

This clonotype appeared a few times. Its cognate antigen is unknown. TCR cDNA, made by 5'RACE template switching, carried an added universal primer site and UMIs. TCRdb independently ran MiXCR on the 5' RACE reads; one entry per CDR3 protein. The sample carries some 670,000 distinct CDR3 sequences, roughly an eighth recorded once. CDR1 is SGHNT and CDR2 is YYREEE in the germline V gene (reference sequence). The J segment lost 0 bases and the V segment lost 4 bases, leaving 6 bases of the junction unmatched. The CDR3 runs to 16 residues. The sequence was obtained from a man aged 30-40 years who received the YFV17D yellow fever vaccine. Sequencing was performed on PBMCs, taken on the day of the yellow fever booster vaccination. The chain combines TRBV5-4 with TRBJ2-7; TRBD2 matches 11 bases. For the CDR3, the DNA is TGTGCCAGCAGCAGAGATAGCGGGGGGGGCTCCTACGAGCAGTACTTC. This sequence encodes CASSRDSGGGSYEQYF.